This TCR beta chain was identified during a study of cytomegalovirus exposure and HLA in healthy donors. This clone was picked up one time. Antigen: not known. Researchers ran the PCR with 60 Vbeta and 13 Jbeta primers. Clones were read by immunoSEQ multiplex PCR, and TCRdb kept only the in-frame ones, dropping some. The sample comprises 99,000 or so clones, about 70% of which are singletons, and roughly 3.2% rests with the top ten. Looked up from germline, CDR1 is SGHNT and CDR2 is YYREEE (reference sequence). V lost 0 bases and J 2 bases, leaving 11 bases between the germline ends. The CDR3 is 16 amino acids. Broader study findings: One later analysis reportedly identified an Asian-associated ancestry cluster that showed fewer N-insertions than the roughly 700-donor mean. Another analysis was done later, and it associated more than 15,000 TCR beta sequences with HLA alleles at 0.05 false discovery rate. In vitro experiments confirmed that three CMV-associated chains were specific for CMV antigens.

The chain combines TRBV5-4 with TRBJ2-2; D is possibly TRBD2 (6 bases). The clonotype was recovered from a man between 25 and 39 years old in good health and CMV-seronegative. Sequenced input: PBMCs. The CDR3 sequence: CASSLVLAYNTGELFF. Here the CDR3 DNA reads TGTGCCAGCAGCTTGGTACTAGCCTATAACACCGGGGAGCTGTTTTTT.